One sample yielded the 15 T cell receptor beta chains listed below, sequenced in a study of vaccination and CD4 T cells after COVID-19. Their antigen targets remain unknown. Cultured CD4+ T-cell DNA underwent Oncomine TCR Beta short-read sequencing. TCRdb reanalysed the PCR reads using MiXCR and keeps one entry per CDR3 protein. The repertoire holds under 8,500 distinct CDR3 sequences, with approximately 57% as singletons. Treatment of the sample: approximately 9-day PBMC culture with coronavirus spike peptide pools or control peptides (ViraFEST assay). This sample comprised cultured CD4+ T cells from blood, obtained after SARS-CoV-2 vaccination. The receptors originated from a human donor with COVID-19.

This rearrangement joins TRBV11-1 to TRBJ2-5; no definite D call. CDR3 size: 15 residues. Trimming removed 5 bases from V and 0 bases from J, with 13 bases in between. Germline values: CDR1 SGHAT, CDR2 FQDESV (reference sequence). This CDR3 reads CASSRTVGYQETQYF. The CDR3 coding sequence is TGTGCCAGCAGCCGCACCGTGGGGTACCAAGAGACCCAGTACTTC.

The chain has TRBV6-1 and TRBJ1-5; 7 bases line up with TRBD1. The V gene's germline CDR1 is MNHNS and CDR2 SASEGT. J lost 7 bases, V lost 8 bases, and 14 bases had no gene match. The CDR3 runs to 15 residues. Here the CDR3 DNA reads TGTGCCAGCGGGGGGACGCTAGGGGGCAGCCAGCCCCAGCATTTT. It specifies CASGGTLGGSQPQHF.

V is TRBV2 and J is TRBJ2-3; D gene unclear. The CDR3 is 15 residues long. The V and J ends lost 5 bases and 2 bases respectively, with 14 bases between them. Germline CDR1 SNHLY, CDR2 FYNNEI. As DNA, the CDR3 is TGTGCCAGCAGTCCCCTCTTTGAGCACACAGATACGCAGTATTTT. Its translation is CASSPLFEHTDTQYF.

This clonotype was found a few times. The chain links TRBV20-1 to TRBJ1-1; D ambiguous. The germline gives CDR1 DFQATT, CDR2 SNEGSKA (reference sequence). V was pared by 6 bases and J by 0 bases, with 17 bases between. The CDR3 is made up of 15 amino acids. CDR3 loop: CSARPPGTLNTEAFF. As DNA, the CDR3 is TGCAGTGCCCGACCCCCAGGAACATTGAACACTGAAGCTTTCTTT.

V gene TRBV20-1 combines with J gene TRBJ2-3; D gene ambiguous. The V gene lost 1 base and the J gene lost 3 bases, with 2 bases spanning the gap. CDR1 and CDR2 (germline): DFQATT, SNEGSKA (reference sequence). The CDR3 has 11 amino acids. The CDR3 is CSARVTDTQYF. CDR3 sequence (DNA): TGCAGTGCTAGAGTAACAGATACGCAGTATTTT.

The rearrangement uses TRBV6-5 and TRBJ2-3; 10 nucleotides align to TRBD2. The CDR3 consists of 15 residues. The ends lost 2 bases at V and 6 bases at J; junction bases unmatched: 5. Germline CDR1 is MNHEY and CDR2 is SVGAGI. The CDR3 region is CASSYPSGGGDTQYF. For the CDR3, the DNA is TGTGCCAGCAGTTACCCTAGCGGGGGTGGGGATACGCAGTATTTT.

The V and J genes are TRBV5-4 and TRBJ1-2; D gene uncertain. CDR3 size: 15 residues. Trimming removed 4 bases from V and 4 bases from J, with 17 bases in between. Germline assignment: CDR1 SGHNT and CDR2 YYREEE (reference sequence). The CDR3 DNA reads TGTGCCAGCAGCCCCCGGGATAGGGAGGGCTATGGCTACACCTTC. Amino acids: CASSPRDREGYGYTF.

V gene TRBV9 combines with J gene TRBJ2-2, with TRBD1 matching over 9 bases. The CDR3 has 14 residues. With V trimmed by 6 bases and J by 1 base, 1 base remained unmatched. The germline gives CDR1 SGDLS, CDR2 YYNGEE. The CDR3 nucleotides read TGTGCCAGCAAGGGACAGGGGAACACCGGGGAGCTGTTTTTT. The encoded protein is CASKGQGNTGELFF. The variable domain in full, completed from reference TRBV9 and TRBJ2-2, reads DSGVTQTPKHLITATGQRVTLRCSPRSGDLSVYWYQQSLDQGLQFLIQYYNGEERAKGNILERFSAQQFPDLHSELNLSSLELGDSALYFCASKGQGNTGELFFGEGSRLTVL.

The chain uses TRBV20-1 and TRBJ2-2, with D perhaps matching TRBD1 or TRBD2 (5 bases each). Germline V CDR1 and CDR2: DFQATT, SNEGSKA (reference sequence). This CDR3 comprises 16 residues. V was trimmed by 6 bases and J by 0 bases, leaving 17 bases between them. This CDR3 is CSARPPGTSNTGELFF. Written as DNA, the CDR3 is TGCAGTGCCAGACCTCCCGGGACGTCGAACACCGGGGAGCTGTTTTTT.

This clonotype is medium-sized by share. This chain links TRBV7-8 with TRBJ1-5; no clear D gene. This CDR3 contains 14 residues. The V gene lost 1 base and the J gene lost 5 bases, with 9 bases spanning the gap. Per germline, CDR1 SGHVS and CDR2 FQNEAQ. This CDR3 is CASSLVGYDQPQHF. The CDR3 region has the DNA TGTGCCAGCAGCTTAGTGGGGTACGATCAGCCCCAGCATTTT.

This clonotype has just a few counts. The rearrangement joins TRBV20-1 to TRBJ1-6; 10 positions agree with TRBD1. The CDR3 runs to 17 residues. The V gene end was trimmed by 3 bases and the J gene end by 6 bases; junction bases not matched to a gene: 11. The germline gives CDR1 DFQATT, CDR2 SNEGSKA (reference sequence). The CDR3: CSASLFRDRGSNSPLHF. CDR3 nucleotide sequence: TGCAGTGCTAGCCTATTCCGGGACAGGGGCTCTAATTCACCCCTCCACTTT.

This clonotype came up a few times. The chain carries TRBV10-1 and TRBJ1-6; D is possibly TRBD1 (5 bases). CDR1 and CDR2 (germline): WNHNN, SYGVQD (reference sequence). Trimming shortened V by 7 bases and J by 8 bases, and 15 bases separated the two germline ends. The CDR3 is 14 residues long. CDR3: CASKKDLGDSPLHF. The CDR3 coding sequence is TGCGCCAGCAAGAAGGATCTAGGGGATTCACCCCTCCACTTT.

This clonotype was picked up a small number of times. The V and J genes are TRBV5-8 and TRBJ1-2; 7 bases are a match to TRBD1. V lost 4 bases to trimming and J lost 7 bases; unmatched junction nucleotides: 10. Germline V CDR1 and CDR2: SGHTS, YDEGEE. CDR3 length: 14 residues. The CDR3 protein is CASSPTGTGSGYTF. Written as DNA, the CDR3 is TGTGCCAGCAGCCCGACAGGGACGGGAAGTGGCTACACCTTC.

Only one count was recorded for this clonotype. This sequence joins TRBV20-1 and TRBJ2-3, with D possibly called TRBD1 or TRBD2 (6 bases each). The germline V gene encodes CDR1 DFQATT and CDR2 SNEGSKA (reference sequence). CDR3 length equals 15 residues. V was shortened by 6 bases and J by 0 bases, with 16 bases between the two germline ends. The CDR3 is CSAPHAGQSTDTQYF. CDR3 DNA sequence: TGCAGTGCCCCGCATGCGGGACAAAGCACAGATACGCAGTATTTT.

V gene TRBV5-4 combines with J gene TRBJ1-2; TRBD1 might be the D (5 bases). Trimming left V 5 bases short and J 0 bases short, with 14 bases between. The CDR3 has 15 amino acids. Germline-derived CDR1 and CDR2 are SGHNT and YYREEE (reference sequence). The CDR3 here is CASSSQGTANYGYTF. CDR3 in DNA: TGTGCCAGCAGTTCCCAGGGAACCGCTAACTATGGCTACACCTTC.